A single sample is the source of the 32 T cell receptor beta chains below, sequenced in a study of response to subunit inactivated influenza vaccine. TCRdb reprocessed the RT-PCR reads via MiXCR and lists one record per CDR3 protein. The repertoire includes 280,000 or so distinct CDR3 sequences, 20% to 25% of them detected once, and more than 8.5% sits in the top ten. This sample comprised PBMCs from blood, obtained about 20 months after vaccination. The receptor source for this set is a man aged 50 to 69 who received an inactivated influenza vaccine.

This clonotype has only a few counts. This CDR3 is CASSIAAGWSYEQYF. CDR3 coding DNA: TGTGCCAGTAGTATTGCTGCAGGGTGGTCCTACGAGCAGTACTTC. This chain joins TRBV19 and TRBJ2-7; D may be TRBD1 (5 bases). This CDR3 contains 15 residues. The V end was cut by 3 bases, the J end by 1 base, with 13 bases between. CDR1 and CDR2 from the germline V gene are LNHDA and SQIVND (reference sequence).

This clonotype turned up a few times. The chain couples TRBV5-1 to TRBJ2-5; D is uncertain. CDR3 length equals 14 residues. V dropped 0 bases and J dropped 3 bases, with 9 bases sitting between them. Germline values: CDR1 SGHRS, CDR2 YFSETQ. The CDR3 DNA is TGCGCCAGCAGCTTGGCCGGTCGCGAAGAGACCCAGTACTTC. It yields the protein CASSLAGREETQYF.

The table lists this clonotype with a few counts. V is TRBV6-2 or TRBV6-3 and J is TRBJ1-2; D gene uncertain. The CDR3 contains 13 residues. V was cut by 2 bases and J by 7 bases, with 11 bases left in between. CDR1 and CDR2 from the germline V gene are MNHEY and SVGEGT. The CDR3 nucleotides are TGTGCCAGCAGTTACGTGGCAGTATCTGGCTACACCTTC. It codes for CASSYVAVSGYTF.

The chain links TRBV10-3 to TRBJ2-2, with D possibly being TRBD1 or TRBD2 (6 bases each). This CDR3 spans 18 amino acids. Trimming left V 0 bases short and J 0 bases short, with 14 bases between. Per the germline V gene, CDR1 is ENHRY and CDR2 is SYGVKD. The CDR3 DNA sequence: TGTGCCATCAGTGAGTCCGGGGGCCTCAACGCGAACACCGGGGAGCTGTTTTTT. This sequence encodes CAISESGGLNANTGELFF.

The V call is TRBV24-1, the J call TRBJ2-3; D is possibly TRBD1 or TRBD2 (5 bases each). Germline V CDR1 and CDR2: KGHDR, SFDVKD. Trimming removed 4 bases at V and 2 bases at J, with 24 bases between. The CDR3 is 19 residues long. CDR3 DNA sequence: TGTGCCACCAGTGACCCAGCATCACGGGGCCTCTCAACCACAGATACGCAGTATTTT. Protein: CATSDPASRGLSTTDTQYF.

This chain joins TRBV5-1 and TRBJ2-2; D might be TRBD1 or TRBD2, each matching 6 bases. Trimming took off 2 bases at V and 1 base at J, with 15 bases between the two ends. Germline V gene lookup returns CDR1 SGHRS and CDR2 YFSETQ. This CDR3 region has 17 residues. CDR3 residues: CASSLWGASLNTGELFF. Written as DNA, the CDR3 is TGCGCCAGCAGCTTATGGGGGGCCTCACTGAACACCGGGGAGCTGTTTTTT. Drawing the rest from reference TRBV5-1 and TRBJ2-2, the complete variable domain is KAGVTQTPRYLIKTRGQQVTLSCSPISGHRSVSWYQQTPGQGLQFLFEYFSETQRNKGNFPGRFSGRQFSNSRSEMNVSTLELGDSALYLCASSLWGASLNTGELFFGEGSRLTVL.

This clonotype was counted between two and nine times. The rearrangement links TRBV12-3 or TRBV12-4 to TRBJ2-2, with a tentative D call TRBD2 (6 bases). V dropped 3 bases and J dropped 3 bases, with 11 bases sitting between them. This CDR3 has 15 amino acids. For the CDR3, the DNA is TGTGCCAGCAGTTTCGGTAGCGGATACACCGGGGAGCTGTTTTTT. The encoded protein is CASSFGSGYTGELFF.

This clonotype was counted only a few times. V usage is TRBV5-1 and J usage is TRBJ2-7; 9 positions agree with TRBD1. In germline, CDR1 is SGHRS, CDR2 YFSETQ. The CDR3 is 14 amino acids. Unmatched junction bases numbered 5, after V lost 4 bases and J lost 3 bases. CDR3 sequence: CASSLRDRDYEQYF. CDR3 coding DNA: TGCGCCAGCAGCCTCCGGGACAGGGACTACGAGCAGTACTTC. The whole variable domain, remainder taken from reference TRBV5-1 and TRBJ2-7, is KAGVTQTPRYLIKTRGQQVTLSCSPISGHRSVSWYQQTPGQGLQFLFEYFSETQRNKGNFPGRFSGRQFSNSRSEMNVSTLELGDSALYLCASSLRDRDYEQYFGPGTRLTVT.

This clonotype was observed a handful of times. The chain joins TRBV5-1 to TRBJ2-3; 11 bases map to TRBD1. The ends lost 4 bases at V and 3 bases at J; junction bases unmatched: 7. The germline CDR1 and CDR2 sequences are SGHRS and YFSETQ. The CDR3 is 16 amino acids. The CDR3 loop is CASSPDRGLGTDTQYF. The CDR3, as DNA: TGCGCCAGCAGCCCGGACAGGGGGCTGGGGACAGATACGCAGTATTTT.

The rearrangement uses TRBV3-1 and TRBJ2-3; D gene uncertain. CDR1 is LGHDT, CDR2 YNNKEL, per germline (reference sequence). V was shortened by 1 base and J by 2 bases, with 4 bases between the two germline ends. The CDR3 runs to 13 residues. The CDR3 is CASSQGFTDTQYF. The CDR3 DNA follows: TGTGCCAGCAGCCAAGGGTTCACAGATACGCAGTATTTT.

The gene calls are TRBV2 and TRBJ2-2; D might be TRBD2 (5 bases). CDR1 and CDR2 (germline): SNHLY, FYNNEI. The CDR3 is 15 residues long. The V end was cut by 7 bases, the J end by 3 bases, with 15 bases between. CDR3 coding DNA: TGTGCCAGCAATGGAGCGGACCAGGACACCGGGGAGCTGTTTTTT. Its protein is CASNGADQDTGELFF.

This clonotype occurred many times. The chain links TRBV4-2 to TRBJ1-2; no clear D gene. Germline assignment: CDR1 LGHNA and CDR2 YNFKEQ. Trimming removed 1 base from V and 3 bases from J, with 24 bases in between. This CDR3 has 19 residues. CDR3 amino acids: CASSQGSRPDYGPHYGYTF. DNA of the CDR3: TGTGCCAGCAGCCAAGGGTCTCGCCCTGACTATGGCCCACACTATGGCTACACCTTC.

The J gene is TRBJ2-1, the V gene TRBV7-2; a possible D gene is TRBD2 (5 bases). Trimming took 0 bases from V and 6 from J, leaving 12 bases between them. Germline V lookup: CDR1 SGHTA, CDR2 FQGNSA. The CDR3 loop spans 15 amino acids. CDR3 nucleotide sequence: TGTGCCAGCAGCTTAGCCAGGACTCCCTCCAATGAGCAGTTCTTC. This codes for CASSLARTPSNEQFF.

This clonotype was recorded a few times. V is TRBV28 and J is TRBJ1-5; D possibly corresponds to TRBD1 (6 bases). CDR3 length equals 18 residues. CDR1 is MDHEN and CDR2 is SYDVKM in the germline V gene. Trimming took off 5 bases at V and 2 bases at J, with 22 bases between the two ends. CDR3 nucleotide sequence: TGTGCCAGCAGTCATCTAACTTTACAGGGAGACGGCAATCAGCCCCAGCATTTT. This codes for CASSHLTLQGDGNQPQHF.

This clonotype has at least ten counts. V gene TRBV6-1 combines with J gene TRBJ1-2; no reliable D call. The V gene lost 10 bases and the J gene lost 5 bases, with 23 bases spanning the gap. This CDR3 has 15 amino acids. CDR1 and CDR2 from the germline V gene are MNHNS and SASEGT. Here the CDR3 DNA reads TGTGCCACGCGTGCTGGCAGCCATGCCCTATATGGCTACACCTTC. It translates to CATRAGSHALYGYTF.

The chain links TRBV2 to TRBJ1-2; tentatively, D is TRBD1 (5 bases). There are 14 residues in the CDR3. The V gene lost 6 bases and the J gene lost 4 bases, with 15 bases spanning the gap. Germline values: CDR1 SNHLY, CDR2 FYNNEI. CDR3: CASRNGRGRYGYTF. The DNA of the CDR3 is TGTGCCAGCAGGAACGGACGGGGACGCTATGGCTACACCTTC.

V and J are TRBV20-1 and TRBJ2-2; 8 bases are shared with TRBD2. The V segment lost 7 bases and the J segment 0 bases; nucleotides outside the gene matches: 13. Germline CDR1 is DFQATT and CDR2 is SNEGSKA (reference sequence). This CDR3 region has 17 residues. The CDR3 coding sequence is TGCAGTGTCCCGCCAACCTTAGCGGGACCGAACACCGGGGAGCTGTTTTTT. It yields the protein CSVPPTLAGPNTGELFF.

This sequence joins TRBV5-1 and TRBJ2-1; 13 nucleotides agree with TRBD2. The CDR3 length is 16 residues. Trimming cost V 0 bases and J 9 bases; bases outside gene matches: 6. CDR1 and CDR2 (germline): SGHRS, YFSETQ. DNA of the CDR3: TGCGCCAGCAGCTTGGCACTAGCGGGGGGGCCTAGTGAGCAGTTCTTC. Its translation: CASSLALAGGPSEQFF.

This clonotype was seen a handful of times. The chain joins TRBV20-1 to TRBJ2-1, with a weak D call TRBD2 (5 bases). V shed 5 bases and J shed 7 bases, with 15 bases lying between them. The CDR3 covers 13 residues. Germline V lookup: CDR1 DFQATT, CDR2 SNEGSKA (reference sequence). The CDR3 loop is CSAPLMGGNEQFF. The DNA of the CDR3 is TGCAGTGCTCCACTTATGGGCGGGAATGAGCAGTTCTTC.

This chain links TRBV11-2 with TRBJ2-2, with D tentatively TRBD1 or TRBD2 (5 bases each). Germline V lookup: CDR1 SGHAT, CDR2 FQNNGV. Deletions cut 1 base from V and 9 bases from J, with 6 bases between. The CDR3 is 12 amino acids. In DNA, the CDR3 is TGTGCCAGCAGCTTAGGGGGACGGGAGCTGTTTTTT. It is translated as CASSLGGRELFF.

The table lists this clonotype with a few counts. The J gene is TRBJ1-5, the V gene TRBV6-2 or TRBV6-3; D call uncertain. The CDR3 length is 15 residues. The germline CDR1 and CDR2 sequences are MNHEY and SVGEGT. Trimming took 4 bases from V and 0 from J, leaving 10 bases between them. The DNA of the CDR3 is TGTGCCAGCAGTTCCGCAATCAATAGCAATCAGCCCCAGCATTTT. Translating gives CASSSAINSNQPQHF.

The chain carries TRBV6-2 or TRBV6-3 and TRBJ1-1; D is undetermined. Trimming removed 2 bases from V and 3 bases from J, with 7 bases in between. Germline V gene data show CDR1 as MNHEY and CDR2 as SVGEGT. CDR3 length: 13 amino acids. The CDR3, as DNA: TGTGCCAGCAGTTACGAACAGCACACTGAAGCTTTCTTT. The encoded protein is CASSYEQHTEAFF.

This clonotype was seen a handful of times. J is TRBJ1-2 and V is TRBV6-1, with D possibly being TRBD1 (6 bases). Per germline, CDR1 MNHNS and CDR2 SASEGT. The CDR3 has 16 amino acids. V gave up 8 bases and J gave up 8 bases, with 27 bases separating them. The CDR3 DNA sequence: TGTGCCAGCTTTAGGGCAGGGGTCGTTGGTTTGCGCGGCTACACCTTC. It is translated as CASFRAGVVGLRGYTF.

The CDR3 nucleotides are TGCAGTGCTAGTCAGGCTGCAACTAATGAAAAACTGTTTTTT. Translated, it gives CSASQAATNEKLFF. The chain is built from TRBV20-1 and TRBJ1-4; D is uncertain. The V and J ends lost 3 bases and 0 bases respectively, with 8 bases between them. The germline V gene has CDR1 DFQATT and CDR2 SNEGSKA (reference sequence). The CDR3 runs to 14 residues.

J is TRBJ1-3 and V is TRBV6-2 or TRBV6-3, with D possibly matching TRBD1 (5 bases). CDR1 is MNHEY, CDR2 SVGEGT, per germline. The V and J ends lost 6 bases and 0 bases respectively, with 12 bases between them. There are 15 residues in the CDR3. The CDR3 nucleotides are TGTGCCAGCAGAGCGCGGGACCGCTCTGGAAACACCATATATTTT. Residues: CASRARDRSGNTIYF.

J is TRBJ2-5 and V is TRBV18; TRBD2 is a possible D gene (5 bases). Trimming removed 4 bases at V and 3 bases at J, with 12 bases between. The CDR3 is 14 residues long. Germline loops: CDR1 KGHSH, CDR2 LQKENI. The CDR3 spells CASSLRGGEETQYF. Here the CDR3 DNA reads TGTGCCAGCTCACTCCGTGGAGGCGAAGAGACCCAGTACTTC.

The chain carries TRBV4-3 and TRBJ2-2; D is unclear. The CDR3 spans 16 residues. Per the germline V gene, CDR1 is LGHNA and CDR2 is YSLEER. V lost 0 bases and J lost 1, with 9 bases in between. In DNA, the CDR3 is TGCGCCAGCAGCCAAGATCCGCGTCGGAACACCGGGGAGCTGTTTTTT. Translating it yields CASSQDPRRNTGELFF.

The chain links TRBV28 to TRBJ1-5; D might be TRBD1 (6 bases). There are 15 residues in the CDR3. Trimming removed 3 bases from V and 4 bases from J, with 13 bases in between. Per germline, CDR1 MDHEN and CDR2 SYDVKM. In DNA form, the CDR3 reads TGTGCCAGCAGTTTGAGGGGGGGTTGGAATCAGCCCCAGCATTTT. Its protein product is CASSLRGGWNQPQHF.

In DNA form, the CDR3 reads TGCAGTGCTAGAGTTGGGCAGGGGTATGGCTACACCTTC. Translating it yields CSARVGQGYGYTF. This rearrangement joins TRBV20-1 to TRBJ1-2; TRBD1 is a possible D gene (6 bases). There are 13 residues in the CDR3. Germline CDR1 is DFQATT and CDR2 is SNEGSKA (reference sequence). V dropped 1 base and J dropped 5 bases, with 11 bases sitting between them.

This clonotype has just a few counts. The gene calls are TRBV6-4 and TRBJ2-3; TRBD2 matches 9 bases. This CDR3 has 16 amino acids. Per germline, CDR1 MRHNA and CDR2 SNTAGT. The J segment lost 4 bases and the V segment lost 6 bases, leaving 11 bases of the junction unmatched. The CDR3 DNA sequence: TGTGCCAGCAGCGACATGCCGCGGGGGGGCCCAGATACGCAGTATTTT. Encoded protein: CASSDMPRGGPDTQYF.

J is TRBJ2-5 and V is TRBV3-1, with D possibly called TRBD1 or TRBD2 (5 bases each). Germline V gene lookup returns CDR1 LGHDT and CDR2 YNNKEL (reference sequence). The CDR3 extends over 19 amino acids. V was shortened by 2 bases and J by 1 base, with 23 bases between the two germline ends. CDR3 nucleotide sequence: TGTGCCAGCAGCCAAACACCGACGCGTGTTGGGGGTGTCCAAGAGACCCAGTACTTC. It translates to CASSQTPTRVGGVQETQYF.

This rearrangement joins TRBV19 to TRBJ1-2; D is uncertain. Trimming removed 3 bases at V and 8 bases at J, with 16 bases between. This CDR3 region has 14 residues. Per germline, CDR1 LNHDA and CDR2 SQIVND (reference sequence). In DNA form, the CDR3 reads TGTGCCAGTAGTATCGCTAATCAAAGGAACGGCTACACCTTC. Translating gives CASSIANQRNGYTF.